These T cell receptor beta chains were read from a single sample in a study of blood T cells in healthy people across ages. One entry per CDR3 protein, called by TCRdb with MiXCR from the 5' RACE reads. Seen here are some 900,000 distinct CDR3 sequences, under 30% observed once, and the top ten hold around a sixth. The sequencing sample was made of blood. Receptors were obtained from an elderly woman in good health. CDR3s include the opening cysteine and the closing phenylalanine or tryptophan. The D gene is left open where the match is weak. Size values are once, few and many counts, or a class for expanded clones, and some rows have none.

DNA | CDR3 | J | D | size | V
TGTGCCAGCAGTAAACAGGGGGCATTAGATACGCAGTATTTT | CASSKQGALDTQYF | TRBJ2-3 | TRBD1 | many | TRBV12-3/TRBV12-4
TGTGCCAGCAGGCCCTCATGGGGGGGGCTCTCCTACGAGCAGTACTTC | CASRPSWGGLSYEQYF | TRBJ2-7 | NA | many | TRBV12-3/TRBV12-4
TGTGCCAGCAGTCAACGGCGGAGCGTTGGACGGGAGACCCAGTACTTC | CASSQRRSVGRETQYF | TRBJ2-5 | NA | NA | TRBV6-5
TGTGCCAGCAGCCAAGATCGGACTAGCAAAGAGACCCAGTACTTC | CASSQDRTSKETQYF | TRBJ2-5 | TRBD2 | few | TRBV3-1
TGTGCCAGCAGCTCGGAGAGGGGCGAGCAGTACTTC | CASSSERGEQYF | TRBJ2-7 | NA | many | TRBV7-2
TGTGCCAGCAGCCCCCGAATTCCCCGGGACAGCAATTCACCCCTCCACTTT | CASSPRIPRDSNSPLHF | TRBJ1-6 | TRBD1 | many | TRBV7-2
TGTGCCAGCAGTGAAAACCTCGGGGGGCTAGGCACAGATACGCAGTATTTT | CASSENLGGLGTDTQYF | TRBJ2-3 | NA | once | TRBV25-1
TGCGCCAGCAGCCAACGACAGGGGGCGGGCTATGGCTACACCTTC | CASSQRQGAGYGYTF | TRBJ1-2 | TRBD1 | many | TRBV4-1
TGTGCCAGCAGTGAACCGGACAGGTTGAACACTGAAGCTTTCTTT | CASSEPDRLNTEAFF | TRBJ1-1 | TRBD1 | NA | TRBV25-1
TGCAGTGCTAGGCGGGAGGGGGGGAATGAGCAGTTCTTC | CSARREGGNEQFF | TRBJ2-1 | TRBD2 | NA | TRBV20-1
TGCAGTGCTACCGGGGCTAGCGGTGTAGATACGCAGGATTTT | CSATGASGVDTQDF | TRBJ2-3 | TRBD2 | NA | TRBV20-1
TGTGCCAGCAGCCCTAAGGGTCCGGAGGAGCAGTTCTTC | CASSPKGPEEQFF | TRBJ2-1 | NA | many | TRBV7-9
TGCGCCGGCAGACCCGGGACAGGGGTCGCCTATGACTACACCTTC | CAGRPGTGVAYDYTF | TRBJ1-2 | TRBD1 | NA | TRBV4-1
TGTGCCAGCAGTCCAACAGTCGCCGGAGAGCAGTACTTC | CASSPTVAGEQYF | TRBJ2-7 | NA | NA | TRBV7-2
TGTGCCAGCAGTACAAGGGAGGGAGCTGAAGCTTTCTTT | CASSTREGAEAFF | TRBJ1-1 | NA | NA | TRBV12-3/TRBV12-4
TGCAGTGCTAGAGTGCCTCCAAAAGGCTACGAGCAGTACTTC | CSARVPPKGYEQYF | TRBJ2-7 | NA | NA | TRBV20-1
TGCGCCAGCAAGTCCGGGACAGAATACGAGCAGTACTTC | CASKSGTEYEQYF | TRBJ2-7 | TRBD1 | many | TRBV5-1
TGTGCCAGCACCAAACCTGGGGGAATCACTGAAGCTTTCTTT | CASTKPGGITEAFF | TRBJ1-1 | NA | few | TRBV6-2/TRBV6-3
TGTGCCAGCTCACGACAAGGGACATCGGTCGACGAGCAGTACTTC | CASSRQGTSVDEQYF | TRBJ2-7 | NA | many | TRBV18
TGTGCCAGCCCCCGGGGGGGACTGAACACTGAAGCTTTCTTT | CASPRGGLNTEAFF | TRBJ1-1 | NA | many | TRBV12-3/TRBV12-4